The sequence of this TCR beta chain was determined in a study of response to subunit inactivated influenza vaccine. The germline V gene encodes CDR1 SEHNR and CDR2 FQNEAQ (reference sequence). V dropped 5 bases and J dropped 2 bases, with 7 bases sitting between them. The CDR3 sequence is 13 residues long. A few counts support this clonotype. MiXCR, applied by TCRdb to the RT-PCR reads, yields one record per CDR3 protein. In the table there are around 570,000 distinct CDR3 sequences, around 11% of which are singletons. This sample also appeared in a second study, on T cells expressing NK-cell markers. That report notes: As the method of synthesis, 5'RACE template switching with UMIs yielded TCR beta cDNA. Dominance of the CD3+CD56-NKG2C+ fraction by these clonotypes also held in a few donors.

The sequence was collected from a man between 45 and 60 years old who received an inactivated influenza vaccine. The starting material was PBMCs from blood, obtained on the day of vaccination. The chain uses TRBV7-9 and TRBJ2-1, with D unclear. The CDR3 loop reads CASSPPAYNEQFF. DNA of the CDR3: TGTGCCAGCAGCCCCCCCGCCTACAATGAGCAGTTCTTC.